This T cell receptor beta chain was sequenced for a study of T cell repertoires in ileal Crohn's disease (dated by TCRdb to between 2018 and 2021). Regarding the research as a whole: The median duration of disease was approximately 7.9 years, and at the time of surgery approximately 34% of patients were active smokers. Running in parallel with the study was a multicentre cohort set up to find predictors of early endoscopic recurrence following ileocolonic resection. Every patient underwent surgery because of a complication, which was stricturing disease in about 60% and penetrating disease in around 39%. The TCR repertoire was analysed in around 50 patients with Crohn's disease drawn from a prospective multicentre cohort. Endoscopic postoperative recurrence was defined by a Rutgeerts score above i0. A total of some 170 mucosal samples from about 57 patients were sequenced, collected from several sites on the surgical specimen as well as at postoperative endoscopy. Roughly half of the patients were given postoperative therapy, with around 20 on anti-TNF agents and roughly twelve on thiopurines.

Note on this clone: This clone's antigen is unknown. Base qualities are missing; no much larger clone stands one base away.

Trimming accounts for 9 bases at V and 4 bases at J, while the number of junction bases matched to no gene is 8. The CDR3 goes from the cysteine to the phenylalanine over 14 residues. Just CDR3 DNA is preserved here, 42 bases in frame from base 1. CDR1 and CDR2 are read off the germline V gene (reference sequence) as SEHNR and FQNEAQ. For commercial TCRB immunosequencing, about 500 nanograms of biopsy DNA were submitted for each sample. A two-step, amplification bias-controlled multiplex PCR was used by Adaptive Biotechnology to amplify CDR3 regions from genomic DNA. The first PCR used primers for every V and J gene segment; the second PCR added barcodes and Illumina adapters. CDR3 libraries were sequenced using an Illumina instrument. As for the authors' bioinformatics: Analysis combined the vendor-provided pipelines with custom analysis of raw data in R/Bioconductor under R version 3.3.0. Clonality, ranging from 0 to 1, was calculated as the inverse of the normalised Shannon entropy of all productive clones. High-frequency clones were defined as the repertoire share of the top 100 clones, retaining only clones passing a 95% confidence test. Repertoire diversity was measured with the Simpson index, and overlap between samples was measured with the Morisita-Horn index. The immuneACCESS repertoire file appears here via TCRdb, limited to in-frame rearrangements. These files lack a portion of the clones; in checked studies, under half of the deficit traces to unresolved V genes, and the cause of the others is not known. Clone size and the V and J calls come from that table; the DNA yielded D and trimming. The sample contains approximately 4,200 clones, approximately 69% of them found a single time. The top ten constitute around 17% of the sample.

Here is what the overall study found, with its caveats: Only a subgroup of patients, of unstated size, had their mucosal CD4 and CD8 T cells sorted and sequenced. Endoscopic recurrence was linked to a higher percentage of high-frequency clones at surgery, and recurrence occurred in every patient whose clonality exceeded 26.8% (18/57). A significantly higher proportion of clonal expansions was observed in active smokers at surgery than in non-smokers (roughly 27% vs 19%, p=0.02). Compared with CD4 T cells, sorted CD8 T cells contained more high-frequency clones, which suggests that the mucosal expansions were mostly CD8.

Eligible patients were adults with ileal or ileocolonic Crohn's disease who had an indication for ileocolonic resection. Whole ileal mucosal biopsies were stored frozen at -80°C before DNA extraction. Genomic DNA was isolated from frozen whole biopsies using a TRizol-based method, and the DNA was quantified with a NanoDrop 2000 spectrophotometer. The TCR was taken from an adult with Crohn's disease. This receptor chain uses TRBV7-9 and TRBJ1-1; TRBD1 agrees with 10 junctional bases. The specimen was ileal tissue. The encoded CDR3 is CASSGQGVVTEAFF. In nucleotide form, the sequence is TGTGCCAGTTCAGGACAGGGGGTCGTCACTGAAGCTTTCTTT.